The present TCR beta chain was sequenced within a study of blood T cell repertoires in COVID-19. Sequenced by immunoSEQ multiplex PCR; TCRdb stores in-frame clones only, minus some. This sample has 210,000 or so clones, with about 83% found just once. This clone was counted once. The CDR3 spans 17 residues. CDR1 is SGHAT, CDR2 FQNNGV, per germline. Trimming at V came to 5 bases and at J to 0 bases, leaving 8 bases not matched to a gene. Sequencing was carried out using peripheral blood. The V call is TRBV11-2, the J call TRBJ2-5; 11 bases are a match to TRBD2. The source is a woman under 40 with COVID-19, enrolled during active disease. The CDR3 DNA sequence: TGTGCCAGCAGCGCGGGACTAGCGGTACACTACCAAGAGACCCAGTACTTC. Amino acids: CASSAGLAVHYQETQYF.